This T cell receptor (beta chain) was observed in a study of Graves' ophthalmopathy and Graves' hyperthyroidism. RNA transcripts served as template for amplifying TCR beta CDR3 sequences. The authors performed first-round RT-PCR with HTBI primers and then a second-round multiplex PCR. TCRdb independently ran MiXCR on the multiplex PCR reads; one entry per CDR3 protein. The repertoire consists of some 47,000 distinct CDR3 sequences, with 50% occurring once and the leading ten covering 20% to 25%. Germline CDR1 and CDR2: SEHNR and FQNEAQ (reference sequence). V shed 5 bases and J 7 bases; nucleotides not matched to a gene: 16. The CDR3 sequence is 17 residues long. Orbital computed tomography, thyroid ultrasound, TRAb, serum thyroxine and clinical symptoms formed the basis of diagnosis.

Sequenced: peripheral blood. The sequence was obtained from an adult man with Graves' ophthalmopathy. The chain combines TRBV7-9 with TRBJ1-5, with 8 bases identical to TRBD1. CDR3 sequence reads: CASSPKRRQGNEQPQHF. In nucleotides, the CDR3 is TGTGCCAGCAGCCCCAAGCGGCGACAGGGGAACGAGCAGCCCCAGCATTTT. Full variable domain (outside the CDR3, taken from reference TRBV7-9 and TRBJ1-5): DTGVSQNPRHKITKRGQNVTFRCDPISEHNRLYWYRQTLGQGPEFLTYFQNEAQLEKSRLLSDRFSAERPKGSFSTLEIQRTEQGDSAMYLCASSPKRRQGNEQPQHFGDGTRLSIL.